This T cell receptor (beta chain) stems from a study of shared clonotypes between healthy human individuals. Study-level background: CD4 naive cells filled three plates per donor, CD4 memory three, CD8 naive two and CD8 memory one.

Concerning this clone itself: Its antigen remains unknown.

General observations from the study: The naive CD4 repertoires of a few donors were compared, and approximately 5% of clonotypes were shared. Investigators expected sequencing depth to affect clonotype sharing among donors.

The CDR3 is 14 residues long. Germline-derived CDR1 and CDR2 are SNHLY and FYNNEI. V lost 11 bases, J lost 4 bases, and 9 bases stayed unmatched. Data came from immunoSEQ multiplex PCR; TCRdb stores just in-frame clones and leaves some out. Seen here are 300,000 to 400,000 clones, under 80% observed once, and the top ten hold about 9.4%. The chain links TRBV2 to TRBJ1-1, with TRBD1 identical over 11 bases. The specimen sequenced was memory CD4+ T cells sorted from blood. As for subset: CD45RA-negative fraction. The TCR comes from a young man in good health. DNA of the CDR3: TGTGCCGGACAGGGGGCGGTCTCTGGCACTGAAGCTTTCTTT. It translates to CAGQGAVSGTEAFF.